Following are 31 T cell receptor beta chains from one sample sequenced in a study of identical twins. TCRdb fed the 5' RACE reads into MiXCR, producing one record per CDR3 protein. This table has 150,000 or so distinct CDR3 sequences, 3.5% appearing once. The sample was memory T cells sorted from blood. The source of these receptors is a man between 18 and 29 years old in good health.

In this sample, this clonotype turned up many times. The chain recombines TRBV6-1 with TRBJ2-5; TRBD1 matches 11 bases. Per the germline V gene, CDR1 is MNHNS and CDR2 is SASEGT. The CDR3 consists of 15 residues. With V trimmed by 7 bases and J by 5 bases, 9 bases remained unmatched. The CDR3 region is CASTYGTGGEETQYF. In nucleotides, the CDR3 is TGTGCCAGCACCTACGGGACAGGGGGAGAGGAGACCCAGTACTTC.

This clonotype was recorded at least ten times. The chain couples TRBV30 to TRBJ2-7; D may be TRBD1 or TRBD2 (5 bases each). Trimming left V 0 bases short and J 7 bases short, with 10 bases between. Germline V CDR1 and CDR2: GTSNPN, SVGIG (reference sequence). The CDR3 length is 12 residues. The CDR3 DNA sequence: TGTGCCTGGAGTGTTGAGGGGAGAGAGCAGTACTTC. Translated: CAWSVEGREQYF.

This clonotype has at least ten counts. This CDR3 is CASSSKLSTDTQYF. CDR3 DNA: TGCGCCAGCAGCTCGAAATTAAGCACAGATACGCAGTATTTT. J is TRBJ2-3 and V is TRBV5-1; D is unclear. Germline CDR1 SGHRS, CDR2 YFSETQ. Trimming took 3 bases from V and 0 from J, leaving 8 bases between them. CDR3 length: 14 amino acids. The full variable domain, completed using reference TRBV5-1 and TRBJ2-3, is KAGVTQTPRYLIKTRGQQVTLSCSPISGHRSVSWYQQTPGQGLQFLFEYFSETQRNKGNFPGRFSGRQFSNSRSEMNVSTLELGDSALYLCASSSKLSTDTQYFGPGTRLTVL.

The table lists this clonotype with many counts. This chain connects TRBV5-1 to TRBJ2-7; TRBD1 aligns across 8 bases. CDR1 and CDR2 (germline): SGHRS, YFSETQ. The CDR3 length is 17 residues. V lost 4 bases, J lost 6 bases, and 18 bases stayed unmatched. The CDR3 bases are TGCGCCAGCAGCAAGGAGAGACGTCGTGCAGGGGGCTGCGAGCAGTACGTC. Translating it yields CASSKERRRAGGCEQYV.

The rearrangement links TRBV7-9 to TRBJ1-6; perhaps TRBD1 as D (6 bases). V was shortened by 1 base and J by 5 bases, with 9 bases between the two germline ends. This CDR3 spans 15 amino acids. Germline V gives CDR1 SEHNR, CDR2 FQNEAQ (reference sequence). CDR3 region: CASSLETGHNSPLHF. The CDR3 region has the DNA TGTGCCAGCAGCTTAGAGACAGGCCATAATTCACCCCTCCACTTT. The full variable domain, rest sourced from reference TRBV7-9 and TRBJ1-6, is DTGVSQNPRHKITKRGQNVTFRCDPISEHNRLYWYRQTLGQGPEFLTYFQNEAQLEKSRLLSDRFSAERPKGSFSTLEIQRTEQGDSAMYLCASSLETGHNSPLHFGNGTRLTVT.

This clonotype was picked up many times. The J gene is TRBJ2-3, the V gene TRBV12-5; D unresolved. The CDR3 length is 15 residues. Per germline, CDR1 LGHNT and CDR2 FRNRAP. V was shortened by 9 bases and J by 3 bases, with 19 bases between the two germline ends. CDR3 amino acids: CASDPLHPETDTQYF. CDR3 DNA: TGTGCTAGCGACCCCCTACACCCCGAAACAGATACGCAGTATTTT.

Ten or more counts support this clonotype. The V gene is TRBV12-3 or TRBV12-4, the J gene TRBJ1-4, with 8 bases identical to TRBD1. This CDR3 has 13 residues. The J segment lost 8 bases and the V segment lost 3 bases, leaving 2 bases of the junction unmatched. CDR3 coding DNA: TGTGCCAGCAGTTTGACAGGGGTAGAAAAACTGTTTTTT. As protein: CASSLTGVEKLFF.

This clonotype was seen at least ten times. This chain connects TRBV5-5 to TRBJ1-3; the D is unclear. V dropped 0 bases and J dropped 3 bases, with 7 bases sitting between them. Germline assignment: CDR1 SGHKS and CDR2 YYEKEE (reference sequence). This CDR3 comprises 14 residues. CDR3 residues: CASSLGRGGNTIYF. The CDR3, as DNA: TGTGCCAGCAGCTTGGGGCGGGGTGGAAACACCATATATTTT.

This clonotype was counted many times. The chain recombines TRBV6-1 with TRBJ2-6, with D perhaps matching TRBD1 (5 bases). CDR1 is MNHNS, CDR2 SASEGT, per germline. The CDR3 sequence is 15 residues long. V dropped 7 bases and J dropped 0 bases, with 10 bases sitting between them. The CDR3 nucleotides read TGTGCCAGCAACCGACAGCTCTCTGGGGCCAACGTCCTGACTTTC. This sequence encodes CASNRQLSGANVLTF.

This clonotype was seen at least ten times. The J gene is TRBJ1-2, the V gene TRBV29-1; D remains ambiguous. V lost 4 bases and J lost 5, with 14 bases in between. Germline assignment: CDR1 SQVTM and CDR2 ANQGSEA. This CDR3 is 13 amino acids long. This CDR3 reads CSVGPPPGYGYTF. The CDR3 DNA follows: TGCAGCGTTGGGCCCCCGCCGGGATATGGCTACACCTTC.

This clonotype was observed at least ten times. The chain links TRBV2 to TRBJ2-5; D is unresolved. Deletions cut 5 bases from V and 5 bases from J, with 9 bases between. This CDR3 contains 12 residues. Looked up from germline, CDR1 is SNHLY and CDR2 is FYNNEI. The CDR3 loop is CASSPVGETQYF. In nucleotides, the CDR3 is TGTGCCAGCAGTCCGGTAGGGGAGACCCAGTACTTC.

The chain recombines TRBV5-4 with TRBJ2-1, with D uncertain. CDR3 length: 15 amino acids. Trimming cost V 1 base and J 0 bases, with 8 bases left between them. Germline CDR1 SGHNT, CDR2 YYREEE (reference sequence). The CDR3 nucleotides read TGTGCCAGCAGCTTGTCCCGAAGCTCCTACAATGAGCAGTTCTTC. Translation gives CASSLSRSSYNEQFF.

This clonotype occurred many times. The V and J genes are TRBV10-3 and TRBJ2-7; tentatively, D is TRBD2 (6 bases). In germline, CDR1 is ENHRY, CDR2 SYGVKD. The length of the CDR3 is 13 residues. V was trimmed by 10 bases and J by 7 bases, leaving 20 bases between them. The CDR3 bases are TGTGCCACACAAGACGGTGGGGGGAGGGAGCAGTACTTC. Translated: CATQDGGGREQYF.

This clonotype was counted ten times or more. The J gene is TRBJ2-7, the V gene TRBV27; no clear D. This CDR3 is built from 14 residues. Trimming removed 3 bases at V and 6 bases at J, with 15 bases between. From germline, CDR1 is MNHEY and CDR2 SMNVEV (reference sequence). CDR3 DNA sequence: TGTGCCAGCAGTTTGGGGTACCGGTCTCCCGAGCAGTACTTC. This gives the protein CASSLGYRSPEQYF.

This clonotype was recorded at least ten times. The V gene is TRBV20-1, the J gene TRBJ2-3; no firm D call. The ends were cut back, 0 bases at V and 2 bases at J, with 12 bases in the middle. CDR3 length: 15 amino acids. CDR1 is DFQATT, CDR2 SNEGSKA, per germline (reference sequence). The CDR3 loop reads CSARDQMAITDTQYF. The CDR3, as DNA: TGCAGTGCTAGAGATCAAATGGCTATCACAGATACGCAGTATTTT.

This clonotype has at least ten counts. The gene calls are TRBV20-1 and TRBJ2-4; 10 nucleotides agree with TRBD2. Germline lookup yields CDR1 DFQATT and CDR2 SNEGSKA (reference sequence). The V gene end was trimmed by 2 bases and the J gene end by 4 bases; junction bases not matched to a gene: 8. The CDR3 consists of 16 residues. CDR3 sequence reads: CSARHHLLAGKNIQYF. In nucleotides, the CDR3 is TGCAGTGCTAGACACCACCTACTAGCGGGAAAAAACATTCAGTACTTC.

This clonotype has a count of ten or more. The rearrangement joins TRBV7-8 to TRBJ1-4; the match to TRBD1 covers 8 bases. The J segment lost 8 bases and the V segment lost 5 bases, leaving 7 bases of the junction unmatched. The CDR3 is 14 amino acids. Germline CDR1 SGHVS, CDR2 FQNEAQ. The CDR3: CASSLTGGREKLFF. CDR3 DNA: TGTGCCAGCAGCCTCACAGGGGGTCGAGAAAAACTGTTTTTT. The entire variable domain, with the rest obtained from reference TRBV7-8 and TRBJ1-4, is as follows: GAGVSQSPRYKVAKRGQDVALRCDPISGHVSLFWYQQALGQGPEFLTYFQNEAQLDKSGLPSDRFFAERPEGSVSTLKIQRTQQEDSAVYLCASSLTGGREKLFFGSGTQLSVL.

At least ten counts were recorded for this clonotype. This chain links TRBV20-1 with TRBJ1-6; D gene unclear. V gave up 0 bases and J gave up 2 bases, with 11 bases separating them. The CDR3 consists of 16 residues. Per the germline V gene, CDR1 is DFQATT and CDR2 is SNEGSKA (reference sequence). The CDR3 spells CSARDSSSAYNSPLHF. The DNA of the CDR3 is TGCAGTGCTAGAGATTCGAGCAGTGCCTATAATTCACCCCTCCACTTT.

This clonotype was observed at least ten times. The V call is TRBV4-2, the J call TRBJ2-2; D ambiguous. The CDR3 totals 12 residues. The V gene's germline CDR1 is LGHNA and CDR2 YNFKEQ. Trimming removed 7 bases from V and 0 bases from J, with 3 bases in between. CDR3 nucleotides: TGTGCCAGCATTACGAACACCGGGGAGCTGTTTTTT. Translating gives CASITNTGELFF.

This clonotype was counted ten times or more. The genes are TRBV5-1 and TRBJ2-3, with D maybe TRBD1 (6 bases). The CDR3 has 15 amino acids. Per germline, CDR1 SGHRS and CDR2 YFSETQ. The V and J ends lost 4 bases and 6 bases respectively, with 18 bases between them. DNA for the CDR3: TGCGCCAGCAGCGTGGACAGCACATCCGCGGATACGCAGTATTTT. This sequence encodes CASSVDSTSADTQYF.

This clonotype was counted ten times or more. The V and J genes are TRBV6-2 or TRBV6-3 and TRBJ1-2; D might be TRBD1 (6 bases). The CDR3 consists of 14 residues. V was trimmed by 6 bases and J by 4 bases, leaving 15 bases between them. Per the germline V gene, CDR1 is MNHEY and CDR2 is SVGEGT. The CDR3 DNA reads as TGTGCCAGCAGCCAAGGGGGGAGAGGCTATGGCTACACCTTC. As protein: CASSQGGRGYGYTF.

The sample holds many counts of this clonotype. The genes are TRBV5-1 and TRBJ1-1; perhaps TRBD1 as D (5 bases). Trimming left V 0 bases short and J 5 bases short, with 8 bases between. The germline CDR1 and CDR2 sequences are SGHRS and YFSETQ. This CDR3 is built from 13 residues. The CDR3 coding sequence is TGCGCCAGCAGCTTGGCTCAGGGAACTGAAGCTTTCTTT. Translated, it gives CASSLAQGTEAFF.

This clonotype was counted many times. This chain uses TRBV4-2 with TRBJ2-7; a possible D gene is TRBD2 (5 bases). The CDR3 has 13 residues. Germline V lookup: CDR1 LGHNA, CDR2 YNFKEQ. V gave up 6 bases and J gave up 7 bases, with 16 bases separating them. The CDR3 loop reads CASRDSTSGEQYF. The CDR3 DNA reads as TGTGCCAGCAGGGACTCGACCTCTGGGGAGCAGTACTTC.

This clonotype showed up many times. The V and J genes are TRBV28 and TRBJ2-1; D call uncertain. Between the trimmed V and J ends, which lost 4 bases and 3 bases, there was a span of 16 bases. Germline CDR1 and CDR2: MDHEN and SYDVKM. This CDR3 comprises 16 residues. The CDR3 region has the DNA TGTGCCAGCAGTTCCGCGACAAAATTGAGCTACAATGAGCAGTTCTTC. It codes for CASSSATKLSYNEQFF.

This clonotype was observed at least ten times. J is TRBJ1-2 and V is TRBV3-1; TRBD1 agrees at 7 bases. CDR3 length: 13 amino acids. The trim removed 4 bases at V and 4 bases at J, leaving 3 bases unmatched. Germline assignment: CDR1 LGHDT and CDR2 YNNKEL (reference sequence). The CDR3 sequence is CASSPTGLYGYTF. The CDR3 DNA reads as TGTGCCAGCAGCCCGACAGGGCTCTATGGCTACACCTTC.

There are many counts of this clonotype. This sequence joins TRBV30 and TRBJ2-6; 7 bases fit TRBD1. The V segment lost 8 bases and the J segment 0 bases; nucleotides outside the gene matches: 7. CDR3 length: 15 amino acids. In germline, CDR1 is GTSNPN, CDR2 SVGIG (reference sequence). The CDR3 here is CARQGFTSGANVLTF. As DNA, the CDR3 is TGTGCCAGACAGGGCTTCACCTCTGGGGCCAACGTCCTGACTTTC.

This clonotype appeared many times. The chain has TRBV6-1 and TRBJ1-5; no clear D. CDR3 length: 15 residues. Trimming cost V 0 bases and J 6 bases, with 12 bases left between them. The germline V gene encodes CDR1 MNHNS and CDR2 SASEGT. The CDR3 reads CASSEANGDSQPQHF. CDR3 in DNA: TGTGCCAGCAGTGAAGCGAACGGGGATTCTCAGCCCCAGCATTTT.

The chain is built from TRBV20-1 and TRBJ2-7; tentatively, D is TRBD1 (6 bases). This CDR3 region has 14 residues. The V end was cut by 4 bases, the J end by 1 base, with 14 bases between. Germline CDR1 is DFQATT and CDR2 is SNEGSKA (reference sequence). For the CDR3, the DNA is TGCAGTGCTACGCTAGGGGGTCGATCCTACGAGCAGTACTTC. It translates to CSATLGGRSYEQYF.

This clonotype showed up many times. The chain employs TRBV29-1 and TRBJ2-5; no reliable D call. Trimming removed 1 base from V and 5 bases from J, with 14 bases in between. This CDR3 has 14 amino acids. The germline CDR1 and CDR2 sequences are SQVTM and ANQGSEA. The CDR3 here is CSVEAAYSSETQYF. CDR3 coding DNA: TGCAGCGTTGAAGCGGCTTATAGCTCTGAGACCCAGTACTTC.

As concerns this clonotype: It is unclear where the CDR3 begins or ends on the DNA, so no DNA is shown, and the CDR3 is as TCRdb lists it. The chain employs TRBV6-5 and TRBJ1-1; TRBD1 reflects the table's D call only, with no check against the DNA. Germline V lookup: CDR1 MNHEY, CDR2 SVGAGI. The CDR3 length is 15 residues, termini included. CDR3 amino acids: CASSTSTQGDTEAFF.

This clonotype was seen ten or more times. This chain uses TRBV3-1 with TRBJ1-2, with D unclear. Germline-derived CDR1 and CDR2 are LGHDT and YNNKEL (reference sequence). The V gene lost 6 bases and the J gene lost 4 bases, with 15 bases spanning the gap. CDR3 length equals 14 residues. Here the CDR3 DNA reads TGTGCCAGCAGACTCTCGGGGATCTCCTATGGCTACACCTTC. It translates to CASRLSGISYGYTF.